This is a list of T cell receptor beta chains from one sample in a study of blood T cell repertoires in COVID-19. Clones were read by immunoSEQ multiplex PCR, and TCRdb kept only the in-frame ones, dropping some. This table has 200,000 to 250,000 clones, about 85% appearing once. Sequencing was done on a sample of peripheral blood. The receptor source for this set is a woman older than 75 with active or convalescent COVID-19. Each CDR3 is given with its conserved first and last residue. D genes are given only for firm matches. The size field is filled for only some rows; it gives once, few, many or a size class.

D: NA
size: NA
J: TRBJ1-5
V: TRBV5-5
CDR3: CASSLGSHSNQPQHF
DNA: TGTGCCAGCAGCTTGGGCAGTCATAGCAATCAGCCCCAGCATTTT

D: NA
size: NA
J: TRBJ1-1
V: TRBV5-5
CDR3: CASSLEGNRDTEAFF
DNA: TGTGCCAGCAGCTTGGAAGGAAACCGGGACACTGAAGCTTTCTTT

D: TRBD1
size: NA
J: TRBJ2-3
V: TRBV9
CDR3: CASSVGQGSGTDTQYF
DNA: TGTGCCAGCAGCGTAGGACAGGGGAGTGGTACAGATACGCAGTATTTT

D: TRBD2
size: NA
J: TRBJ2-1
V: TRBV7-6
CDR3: CASSLGVSGVVEQFF
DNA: TGTGCCAGCAGCTTAGGGGTTAGCGGGGTAGTTGAGCAGTTCTTC

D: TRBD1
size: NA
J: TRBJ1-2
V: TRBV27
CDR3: CASSLQGSYGYTF
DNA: TGTGCCAGCAGTCTACAGGGGAGCTATGGCTACACCTTC

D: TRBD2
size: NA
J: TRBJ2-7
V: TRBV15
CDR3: CATSRDLAVGIGEQYF
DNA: TGTGCCACCAGCAGAGATCTAGCGGTTGGGATCGGCGAGCAGTACTTC

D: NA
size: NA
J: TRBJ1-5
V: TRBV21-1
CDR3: CASNSPSTGARGQPQHF
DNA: TGTGCCAGCAACAGCCCCTCGACAGGGGCTAGGGGTCAGCCCCAGCATTTT

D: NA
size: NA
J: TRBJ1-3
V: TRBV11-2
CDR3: CASSLDPFIEGNTIYF
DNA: TGTGCCAGCAGCTTAGATCCCTTTATAGAAGGAAACACCATATATTTT

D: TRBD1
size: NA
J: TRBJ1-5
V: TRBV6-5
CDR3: CASSSGTGGNQPQHF
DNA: TGTGCCAGCAGTTCCGGGACAGGGGGTAATCAGCCCCAGCATTTT

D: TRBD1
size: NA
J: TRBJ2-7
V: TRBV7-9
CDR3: CASSFWDREYEQYF
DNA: TGTGCCAGCAGCTTTTGGGACAGGGAGTACGAGCAGTACTTC

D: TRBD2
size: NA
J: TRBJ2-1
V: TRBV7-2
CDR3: CASSLTSGRGSYNEQFF
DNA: TGTGCCAGCAGCCTAACTAGCGGGAGGGGCTCCTACAATGAGCAGTTCTTC

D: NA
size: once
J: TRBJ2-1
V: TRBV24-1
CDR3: CATSDTRANEQFF
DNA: TGTGCCACCAGTGATACCAGGGCGAATGAGCAGTTCTTC

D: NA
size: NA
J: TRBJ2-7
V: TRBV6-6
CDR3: CASSYSNLGAPPEQYF
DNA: TGTGCCAGCAGTTACTCGAACTTAGGGGCGCCTCCCGAGCAGTACTTC

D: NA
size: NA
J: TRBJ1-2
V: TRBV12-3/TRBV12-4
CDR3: CASSIRADYGYTF
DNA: TGTGCCAGCAGTATCAGGGCCGACTATGGCTACACCTTC

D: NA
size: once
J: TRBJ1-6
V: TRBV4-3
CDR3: CASSQGRHGSGSSYNSPLHF
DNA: TGCGCCAGCAGCCAAGGGCGACACGGTAGCGGAAGCTCCTATAATTCACCCCTCCACTTT

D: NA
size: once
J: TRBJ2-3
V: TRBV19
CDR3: CASSRRTAATDTQYF
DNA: TGTGCCAGTAGTAGACGGACAGCAGCCACAGATACGCAGTATTTT

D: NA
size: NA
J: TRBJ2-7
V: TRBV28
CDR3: CASSSPGSSYEQYF
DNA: TGTGCCAGCAGTTCTCCAGGAAGCTCCTACGAGCAGTACTTC

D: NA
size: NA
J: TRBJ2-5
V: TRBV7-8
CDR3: CASSHSRETQYF
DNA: TGTGCCAGCAGCCATAGTCGGGAGACCCAGTACTTC

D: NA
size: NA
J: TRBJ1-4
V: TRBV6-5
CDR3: CASTGGATNEKLFF
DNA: TGTGCCAGCACGGGGGGGGCGACTAATGAAAAACTGTTTTTT

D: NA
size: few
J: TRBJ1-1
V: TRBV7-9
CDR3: CASSPTYGTEAFF
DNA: TGTGCCAGCAGCCCCACGTACGGCACTGAAGCTTTCTTT

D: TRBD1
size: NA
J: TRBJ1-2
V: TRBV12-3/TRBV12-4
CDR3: CASSLAGTGGYTF
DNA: TGTGCCAGCAGTTTAGCCGGGACAGGGGGCTACACCTTC

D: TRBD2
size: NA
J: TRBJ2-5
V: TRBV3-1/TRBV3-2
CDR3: CASSHPGLAGAGKETQYF
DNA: TGTGCCAGCAGCCATCCGGGACTAGCGGGAGCGGGAAAAGAGACCCAGTACTTC

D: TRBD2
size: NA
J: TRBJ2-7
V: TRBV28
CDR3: CASSSPQGLAGVITF
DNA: TGTGCCAGCAGTTCCCCTCAGGGACTAGCGGGTGTGATCACATTC

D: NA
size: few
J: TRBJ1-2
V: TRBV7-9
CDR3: CASSSADYGYTF
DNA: TGTGCCAGCAGCTCCGCGGACTATGGCTACACCTTC

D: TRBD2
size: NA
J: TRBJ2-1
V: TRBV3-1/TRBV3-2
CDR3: CASSQPSGYEQFF
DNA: TGTGCCAGCAGCCAACCTAGCGGATATGAGCAGTTCTTC

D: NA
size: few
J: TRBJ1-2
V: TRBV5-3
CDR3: CARSFGFRGLFNYGYTF
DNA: TGTGCCAGAAGCTTCGGTTTCAGGGGACTATTTAACTATGGCTACACCTTC

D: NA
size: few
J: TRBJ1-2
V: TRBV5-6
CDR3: CASSPAGGGYGYTF
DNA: TGTGCCAGCAGCCCGGCGGGGGGCGGGTATGGCTACACCTTC

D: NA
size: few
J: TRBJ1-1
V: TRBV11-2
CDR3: CASSLDYRTLNTEAFF
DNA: TGTGCCAGCAGCTTAGATTACCGGACATTGAACACTGAAGCTTTCTTT

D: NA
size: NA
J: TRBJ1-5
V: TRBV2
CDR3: CASSARVGNQPQHF
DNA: TGTGCCAGCTCCGCGAGGGTCGGGAATCAGCCCCAGCATTTT

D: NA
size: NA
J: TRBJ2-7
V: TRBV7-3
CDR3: CASSLKMDRSSYEQYF
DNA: TGTGCCAGCAGCTTAAAGATGGACAGAAGCTCCTACGAGCAGTACTTC

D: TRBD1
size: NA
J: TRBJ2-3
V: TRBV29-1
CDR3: CSVEDSGQGALADTQYF
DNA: TGCAGCGTTGAAGACTCGGGACAGGGGGCCCTGGCAGATACGCAGTATTTT

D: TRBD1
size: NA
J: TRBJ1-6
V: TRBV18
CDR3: CASSLDRGNSPLHF
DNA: TGTGCCAGCTCACTGGACAGGGGGAATTCACCCCTCCACTTT

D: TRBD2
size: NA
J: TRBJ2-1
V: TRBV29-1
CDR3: CSVDASGVTDEQFF
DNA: TGCAGCGTTGACGCTAGCGGGGTTACGGATGAGCAGTTCTTC

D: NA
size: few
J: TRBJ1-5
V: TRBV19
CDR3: CASSPGQRNQPQHF
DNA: TGTGCCAGTAGTCCAGGACAGCGCAATCAGCCCCAGCATTTT

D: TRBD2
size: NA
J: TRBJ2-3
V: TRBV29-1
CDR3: CSVDGGGGTDTQYF
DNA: TGCAGCGTTGATGGTGGGGGGGGCACAGATACGCAGTATTTT

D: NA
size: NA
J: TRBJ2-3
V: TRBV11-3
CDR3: CASSPGGAEDTQYF
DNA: TGTGCCAGCAGCCCTGGTGGGGCGGAGGATACGCAGTATTTT

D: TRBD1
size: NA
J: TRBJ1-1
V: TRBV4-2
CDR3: CASSAWDSDLNTEAFF
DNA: TGTGCCAGCAGCGCCTGGGACAGCGATTTGAACACTGAAGCTTTCTTT

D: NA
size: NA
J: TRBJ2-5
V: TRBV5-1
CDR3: CASSFDRQETQYF
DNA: TGCGCCAGCAGCTTTGACAGACAAGAGACCCAGTACTTC

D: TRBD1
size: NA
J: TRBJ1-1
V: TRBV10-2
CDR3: CASIRGTGGTEAFF
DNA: TGCGCCAGCATCAGAGGGACAGGGGGGACTGAAGCTTTCTTT

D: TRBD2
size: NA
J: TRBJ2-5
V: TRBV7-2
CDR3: CASSPGRTSGGAGETQYF
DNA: TGTGCCAGCAGCCCAGGACGGACTAGCGGGGGGGCCGGAGAGACCCAGTACTTC

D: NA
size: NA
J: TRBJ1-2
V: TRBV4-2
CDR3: CASSLRGEYGYTF
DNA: TGTGCCAGCAGCCTTCGGGGGGAATATGGCTACACCTTC

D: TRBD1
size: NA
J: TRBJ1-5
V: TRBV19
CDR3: CASSAGTVGNQPQHF
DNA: TGTGCCAGTAGTGCGGGGACAGTCGGCAATCAGCCCCAGCATTTT

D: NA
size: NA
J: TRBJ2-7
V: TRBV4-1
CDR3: CASSQGWGDLGEQYF
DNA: TGCGCCAGCAGCCAAGGTTGGGGCGACTTGGGCGAGCAGTACTTC

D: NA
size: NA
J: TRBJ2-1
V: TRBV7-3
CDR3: CAPAWGRNEQFF
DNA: TGTGCCCCCGCTTGGGGGAGGAACGAGCAGTTCTTC

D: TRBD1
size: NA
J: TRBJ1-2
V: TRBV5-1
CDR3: CASSLAQGGDYGYTF
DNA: TGCGCCAGCAGCTTGGCGCAGGGGGGAGACTATGGCTACACCTTC

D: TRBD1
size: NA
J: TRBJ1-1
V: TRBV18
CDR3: CASSPPSGTGNTEAFF
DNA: TGTGCCAGCTCACCACCTTCCGGGACAGGGAACACTGAAGCTTTCTTT

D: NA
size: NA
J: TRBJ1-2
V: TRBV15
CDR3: CATSRDVRSNYGYTF
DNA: TGTGCCACCAGCAGAGATGTCAGGTCTAACTATGGCTACACCTTC

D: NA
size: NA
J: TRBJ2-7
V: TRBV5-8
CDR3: CASSLDQGFLEQYF
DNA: TGTGCCAGCAGCTTGGATCAGGGCTTCCTCGAGCAGTACTTC

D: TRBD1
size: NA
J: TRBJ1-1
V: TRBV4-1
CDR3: CASSHKALAGGVNTEAFF
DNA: TGCGCCAGCAGCCATAAGGCCCTGGCAGGGGGCGTGAACACTGAAGCTTTCTTT

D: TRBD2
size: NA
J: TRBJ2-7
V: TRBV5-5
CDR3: CASSLASAGGNEQYF
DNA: TGTGCCAGCAGCTTGGCCTCAGCGGGAGGAAACGAGCAGTACTTC